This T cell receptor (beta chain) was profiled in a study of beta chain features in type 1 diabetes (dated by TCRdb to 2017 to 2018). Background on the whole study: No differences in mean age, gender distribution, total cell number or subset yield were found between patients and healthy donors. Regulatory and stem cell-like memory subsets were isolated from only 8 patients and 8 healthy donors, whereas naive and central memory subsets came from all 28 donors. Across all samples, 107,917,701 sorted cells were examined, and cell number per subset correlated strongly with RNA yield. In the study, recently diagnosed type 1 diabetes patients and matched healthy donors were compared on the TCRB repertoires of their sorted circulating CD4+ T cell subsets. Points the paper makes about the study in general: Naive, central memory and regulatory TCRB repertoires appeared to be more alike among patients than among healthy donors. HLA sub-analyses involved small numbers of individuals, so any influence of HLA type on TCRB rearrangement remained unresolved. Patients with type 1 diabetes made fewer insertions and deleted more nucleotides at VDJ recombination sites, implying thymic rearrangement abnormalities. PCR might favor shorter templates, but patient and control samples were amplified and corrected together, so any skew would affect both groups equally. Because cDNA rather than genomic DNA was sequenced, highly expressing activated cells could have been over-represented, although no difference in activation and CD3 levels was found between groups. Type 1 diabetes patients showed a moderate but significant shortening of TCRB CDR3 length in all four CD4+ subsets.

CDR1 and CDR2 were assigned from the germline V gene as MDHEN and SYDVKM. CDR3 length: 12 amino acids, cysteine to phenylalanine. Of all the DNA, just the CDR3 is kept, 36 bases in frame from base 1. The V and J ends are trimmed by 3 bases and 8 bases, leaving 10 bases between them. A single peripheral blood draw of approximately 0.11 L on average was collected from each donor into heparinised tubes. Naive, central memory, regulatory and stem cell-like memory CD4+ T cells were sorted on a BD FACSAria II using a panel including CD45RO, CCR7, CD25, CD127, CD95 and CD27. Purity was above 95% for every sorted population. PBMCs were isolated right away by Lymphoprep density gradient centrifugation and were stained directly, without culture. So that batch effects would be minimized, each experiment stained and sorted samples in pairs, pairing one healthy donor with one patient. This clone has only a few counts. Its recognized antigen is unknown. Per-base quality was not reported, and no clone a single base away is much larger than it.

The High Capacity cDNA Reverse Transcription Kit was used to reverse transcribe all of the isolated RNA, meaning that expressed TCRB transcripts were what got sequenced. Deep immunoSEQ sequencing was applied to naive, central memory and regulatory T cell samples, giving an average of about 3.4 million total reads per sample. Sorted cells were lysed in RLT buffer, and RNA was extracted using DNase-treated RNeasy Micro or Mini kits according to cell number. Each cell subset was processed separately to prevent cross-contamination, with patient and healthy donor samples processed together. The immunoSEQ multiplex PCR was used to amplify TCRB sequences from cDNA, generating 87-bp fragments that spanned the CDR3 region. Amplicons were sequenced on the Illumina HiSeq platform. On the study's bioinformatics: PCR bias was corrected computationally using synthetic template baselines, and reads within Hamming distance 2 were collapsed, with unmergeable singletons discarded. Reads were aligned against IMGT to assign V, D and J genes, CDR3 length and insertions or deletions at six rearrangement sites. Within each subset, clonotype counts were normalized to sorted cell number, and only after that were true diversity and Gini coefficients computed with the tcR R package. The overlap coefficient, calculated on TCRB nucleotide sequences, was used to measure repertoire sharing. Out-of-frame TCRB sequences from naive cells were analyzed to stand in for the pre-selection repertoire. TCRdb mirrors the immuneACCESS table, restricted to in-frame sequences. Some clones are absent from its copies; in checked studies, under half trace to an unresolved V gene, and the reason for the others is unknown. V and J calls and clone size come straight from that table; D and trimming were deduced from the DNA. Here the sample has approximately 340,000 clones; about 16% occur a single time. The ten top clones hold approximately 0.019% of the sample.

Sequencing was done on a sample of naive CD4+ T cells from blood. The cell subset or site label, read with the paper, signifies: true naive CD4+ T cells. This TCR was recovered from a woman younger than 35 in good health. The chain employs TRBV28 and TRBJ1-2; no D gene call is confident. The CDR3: CASSFAKEGYTF. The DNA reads TGTGCCAGCAGTTTCGCGAAAGAGGGCTACACCTTC.